This T cell receptor (beta chain) appears in the sequencing data of a study of tissue T cells after allogeneic stem cell transplantation. The ends were cut back, 0 bases at V and 5 bases at J, with 2 bases in the middle. The length of the CDR3 is 11 residues. Germline V CDR1 and CDR2: SGHRS, YFSETQ. Whole-study findings and limits: In patients and mice, blood and spleen missed much of tissue repertoire. Across patients, clones rarely overlapped, yet motif clusters were shared tissue-specifically.

Here immunoSEQ multiplex PCR was the method, and the copy in TCRdb shows in-frame clones only, minus some. The table lists about 43,000 clones, roughly 92% of them singletons. To note about this clone: Its antigen is as yet unknown.

The V call is TRBV5-1, the J call TRBJ2-5; D is unresolved. The sample consisted of blood, taken before transplantation. The receptor comes from a woman aged 40-75 years who later had graft-versus-host disease after an allogeneic stem cell transplant. The CDR3: CASSLVETQYF. In DNA form, the CDR3 reads TGCGCCAGCAGCTTGGTGGAGACCCAGTACTTC.